The 14 T cell receptor beta chains given below trace back to one sample, sequenced in a study of cytomegalovirus exposure and HLA in healthy donors. The data were produced by immunoSEQ multiplex PCR, yet TCRdb's version contains in-frame clones alone and is incomplete. The sample yields about 66,000 clones, about 97% seen once. The material sequenced was PBMCs. The receptors were gathered from a woman younger than 35 in good health and CMV-seropositive.

The chain combines TRBV11-1 with TRBJ2-3; 8 nucleotides align to TRBD2. CDR1 SGHAT and CDR2 FQDESV come from the germline V gene (reference sequence). V gave up 8 bases and J gave up 5 bases; unmatched junction bases: 12. This CDR3 is 15 amino acids long. The CDR3 DNA follows: TGTGCCAGCGGTAACCAGCGGGAGATAGGAGATACGCAGTATTTT. Translating gives CASGNQREIGDTQYF. Looking up the rest from reference TRBV11-1 and TRBJ2-3 gives the full variable domain: EAEVAQSPRYKITEKSQAVAFWCDPISGHATLYWYRQILGQGPELLVQFQDESVVDDSQLPKDRFSAERLKGVDSTLKIQPAELGDSAMYLCASGNQREIGDTQYFGPGTRLTVL.

This chain links TRBV28 with TRBJ1-5, with TRBD1 matching 8 bases. With 5 bases clipped from V and 7 bases from J, the junction kept 13 bases outside the gene matches. Looked up from germline, CDR1 is MDHEN and CDR2 is SYDVKM. The CDR3 has 16 amino acids. In nucleotides, the CDR3 is TGTGCCAGCAGTCCCCATATTGGGACAGGTGAGCAGCCCCAGCATTTT. It encodes CASSPHIGTGEQPQHF.

The rearrangement links TRBV10-1 to TRBJ2-3; TRBD2 aligns across 8 bases. Germline assignment: CDR1 WNHNN and CDR2 SYGVQD (reference sequence). The V and J ends lost 3 bases and 2 bases, in that order; junction bases with no gene match: 7. The CDR3 is made up of 16 amino acids. CDR3 nucleotide sequence: TGCGCCAGCAGTGACGGTTACGGGAGGGCCACAGATACGCAGTATTTT. Translated: CASSDGYGRATDTQYF.

For the CDR3, the DNA is TGTGCCAGCACTTCCCTGGCGTGGGAGAATAACAATGAGCAGTTCTTC. As protein: CASTSLAWENNNEQFF. This chain links TRBV27 with TRBJ2-1, with a possible D match to TRBD2 (5 bases). V dropped 7 bases and J dropped 5 bases, with 21 bases sitting between them. Germline V gene lookup returns CDR1 MNHEY and CDR2 SMNVEV (reference sequence). The CDR3 sequence is 16 residues long.

V usage is TRBV29-1 and J usage is TRBJ2-3, with TRBD1 as a possible D gene (6 bases). Germline V gives CDR1 SQVTM, CDR2 ANQGSEA. CDR3 length: 12 residues. Trimming removed 8 bases from V and 4 bases from J, with 13 bases in between. The DNA for the CDR3 is TGCAGCTCAGAACAGGGAGCAGATACGCAGTATTTT. Protein product: CSSEQGADTQYF.

The genes are TRBV30 and TRBJ1-4; 11 bases agree with TRBD1. V trimming: 5 bases; J trimming: 7 bases; junction bases outside the gene matches: 6. The germline CDR1 and CDR2 sequences are GTSNPN and SVGIG (reference sequence). The CDR3 sequence is 14 residues long. The CDR3 sequence is CAWGPGQGAEKLFF. CDR3 DNA: TGTGCCTGGGGCCCCGGACAGGGGGCTGAAAAACTGTTTTTT.

This rearrangement joins TRBV7-6 to TRBJ1-5; D is unresolved. The V and J ends lost 5 bases and 7 bases respectively, with 12 bases between them. This CDR3 has 13 residues. CDR1 SGHVS and CDR2 FNYEAQ come from the germline V gene. The CDR3 sequence: CASSPKAGQPQHF. The CDR3 DNA is TGTGCCAGCAGCCCCAAGGCGGGACAGCCCCAGCATTTT.

This sequence joins TRBV28 and TRBJ1-2, with D possibly TRBD1 on 6 matching bases. Germline assignment: CDR1 MDHEN and CDR2 SYDVKM. Trimming removed 3 bases at V and 8 bases at J, with 19 bases between. CDR3 length: 15 amino acids. As DNA, the CDR3 is TGTGCCAGCAGTTTCCCAACGGGAGGGGGTGGGGGCTACACCTTC. As protein: CASSFPTGGGGGYTF.

This chain joins TRBV2 and TRBJ2-6; a weak D match, TRBD2 (6 bases). The CDR3 has 19 residues. The germline CDR1 and CDR2 sequences are SNHLY and FYNNEI. V was trimmed by 7 bases and J by 4 bases, leaving 26 bases between them. CDR3 bases: TGTGCCAGCACAGGGCCGCATATGGGGGGAATTGCCGGGGCCAACGTCCTGACTTTC. Its translation is CASTGPHMGGIAGANVLTF. Supplemented by reference TRBV2 and TRBJ2-6, the full variable domain reads EPEVTQTPSHQVTQMGQEVILRCVPISNHLYFYWYRQILGQKVEFLVSFYNNEISEKSEIFDDQFSVERPDGSNFTLKIRSTKLEDSAMYFCASTGPHMGGIAGANVLTFGAGSRLTVL.

This clone has only one observation. The chain links TRBV9 to TRBJ1-2; 8 bases map to TRBD1. After removal of 3 bases from V and 4 bases from J, the junction contained 5 bases not matched to a gene. From germline, CDR1 is SGDLS and CDR2 YYNGEE. CDR3 size: 14 residues. The chain's CDR3 is CASSEGTGIYGYTF. The DNA for the CDR3 is TGTGCCAGCAGCGAGGGGACAGGCATCTATGGCTACACCTTC.

The chain recombines TRBV5-1 with TRBJ2-3, with 12 bases fitting TRBD2. The CDR3 is 18 residues long. With 1 base clipped from V and 3 bases from J, the junction kept 9 bases outside the gene matches. Per the germline V gene, CDR1 is SGHRS and CDR2 is YFSETQ. CDR3 in amino acids: CASSLYPSGRAETDTQYF. CDR3 in DNA: TGCGCCAGCAGCTTGTACCCTAGCGGGAGGGCCGAGACAGATACGCAGTATTTT.

The gene calls are TRBV10-3 and TRBJ2-7; the match to TRBD1 covers 10 bases. Losses at the gene ends were 8 bases for V and 5 bases for J; bases not matched to a gene: 6. CDR3 size: 13 residues. Germline V gene data show CDR1 as ENHRY and CDR2 as SYGVKD. This CDR3 reads CAIYTGTGDEQYF. The DNA of the CDR3 is TGTGCCATCTATACCGGGACAGGGGACGAGCAGTACTTC.

This chain uses TRBV29-1 with TRBJ2-3; maybe TRBD2 (6 bases). V was cut by 0 bases and J by 0 bases, with 13 bases left in between. Germline V gives CDR1 SQVTM, CDR2 ANQGSEA. The CDR3 contains 16 residues. The CDR3 region has the DNA TGCAGCGTTGAAGATCTTCCCGGGGGTAGCACAGATACGCAGTATTTT. Translation gives CSVEDLPGGSTDTQYF.

The gene calls are TRBV5-1 and TRBJ1-1; 7 bases agree with TRBD1. This CDR3 contains 15 residues. Germline-derived CDR1 and CDR2 are SGHRS and YFSETQ. The V and J ends lost 4 bases and 0 bases, in that order; junction bases with no gene match: 6. The CDR3 protein is CASSQTGVLNTEAFF. For the CDR3, the DNA is TGCGCCAGCAGCCAAACAGGGGTCCTGAACACTGAAGCTTTCTTT.